This T cell receptor (beta chain) was obtained from a study of cytomegalovirus exposure and HLA in healthy donors. Worth noting for this clone: Its antigen is currently unknown.

The CDR3 sequence is 14 residues long. V lost 7 bases to trimming and J lost 0 bases, with 12 bases between them. Germline-derived CDR1 and CDR2 are SGHRS and YFSETQ. The study's findings and limits: It emerged from a later analysis that several of the most significant clusters appeared to be linked to common viral pathogens. Across HLA loci, a later analysis found differing TCR association rates, with DRB1 most and HLA-C fewest.

PCR involved 60 Vbeta and 13 Jbeta primers. TCRdb's table, derived via immunoSEQ multiplex PCR, lists solely in-frame clones and lacks some. The sample includes roughly 200,000 clones, 80% to 90% seen only once; the top ten take 0.25% to 0.4%. This sequence originates from a woman aged 30 to 39 in good health and CMV-seronegative. Sequenced sample: PBMCs. The rearrangement uses TRBV5-1 and TRBJ2-3, with D perhaps TRBD1 (5 bases). Written as DNA, the CDR3 is TGCGCCAGCTCAAAACAGGAGAGCACAGATACGCAGTATTTT. It specifies CASSKQESTDTQYF.